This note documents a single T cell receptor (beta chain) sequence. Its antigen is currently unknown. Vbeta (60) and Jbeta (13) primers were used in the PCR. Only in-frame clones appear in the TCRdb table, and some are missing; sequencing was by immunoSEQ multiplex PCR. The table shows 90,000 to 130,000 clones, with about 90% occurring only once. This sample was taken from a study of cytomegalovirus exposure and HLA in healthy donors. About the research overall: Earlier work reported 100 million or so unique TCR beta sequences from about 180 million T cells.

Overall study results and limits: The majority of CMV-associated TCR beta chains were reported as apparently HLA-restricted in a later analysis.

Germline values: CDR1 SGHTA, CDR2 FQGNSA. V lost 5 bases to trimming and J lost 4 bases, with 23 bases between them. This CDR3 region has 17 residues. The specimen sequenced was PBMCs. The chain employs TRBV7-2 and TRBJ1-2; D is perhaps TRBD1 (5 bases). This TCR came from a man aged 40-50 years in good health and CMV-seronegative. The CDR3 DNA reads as TGTGCCAGCAGCCGCGGGACGGACTCGACGGGCCGCTATGGCTACACCTTC. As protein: CASSRGTDSTGRYGYTF.